The sequence of this T cell receptor (beta chain) was determined in a study of shared clonotypes between healthy human individuals. Study donors comprised healthy, HIV-negative adults devoid of recent acute infection or vaccination. Concerning this clone itself: Its target is unknown.

Germline-derived CDR1 and CDR2 are KGHSH and LQKENI. The CDR3 contains 16 residues. Germline trimming cut 2 bases from V and 2 bases from J; bases unmatched to any gene: 5. Using immunoSEQ multiplex PCR, the repertoire was profiled, and TCRdb retains in-frame clones only, with some absent. The table lists millions of clones, 90% to 95% of them singletons. Study results and caveats: Non-shared clonotypes displayed generation probabilities falling below those of clonotypes present in all four donors.

Input material: naive CD4+ T cells sorted from blood. Subset described: CD45RA+ positively selected. The source is a man younger than 30 in good health. The chain carries TRBV18 and TRBJ2-5; 10 bases match TRBD2. CDR3 in amino acids: CASSPWLAGAQETQYF. As DNA, the CDR3 is TGTGCCAGCTCACCATGGCTAGCGGGAGCACAAGAGACCCAGTACTTC.